Listed below are T cell receptor beta chains from one sample, sequenced in a study of blood T cells in healthy people across ages. TCRdb re-called the 5' RACE reads through MiXCR, storing one row per CDR3 protein. Seen here are approximately 800,000 distinct CDR3 sequences, less than 60% observed once, and the top ten hold around 18%. Material for sequencing was blood. These receptors were taken from a man older than 75 in good health. Each CDR3 is given without its conserved first and last residue. Fields, in order: J gene, clone size, V gene, CDR3 protein. Expanded clones are given a class, and other clones once, few, many or no size at all.

TRBJ2-5 | . | TRBV27 | ASSLPAGAGETLY
TRBJ1-2 | few | TRBV20-1 | SASEGRDRYT
TRBJ1-1 | once | TRBV28 | ASSPDRQRTEAF
TRBJ1-2 | . | TRBV24-1 | ATSGVNYGYT
TRBJ1-6 | many | TRBV11-3 | ASTRRVGNNSPLH
TRBJ2-5 | many | TRBV7-9 | ASSRPIDLETRETQY
TRBJ2-5 | many | TRBV27 | ASSLLAAGVETQY
TRBJ2-3 | . | TRBV12-3/TRBV12-4 | ASSFQGTSTDTQY
TRBJ1-6 | . | TRBV6-5 | ASSYSGAPLH
TRBJ2-1 | few | TRBV4-2 | ASSLQAGRNYNEQF
. | . | TRBV13 | ASSFEGDYEQY
TRBJ2-1 | . | TRBV3-1 | ASSQEGLYGSPNEQF
TRBJ2-7 | few | TRBV14 | ASSQDWGTYEQY
TRBJ1-1 | few | TRBV10-3 | AISGGESTEAF
TRBJ2-1 | once | TRBV10-3 | AISGPPGEVNEQF
TRBJ1-6 | . | TRBV20-1 | SARLNSPLH
TRBJ2-1 | . | TRBV3-1 | ASSQPISRYYNEQF
TRBJ2-1 | few | TRBV11-3 | ASSPPGLAGGLSYNEQF
TRBJ2-7 | . | TRBV6-5 | ASSNQLYEQY